The source of this T cell receptor (beta chain) is a study of T cell changes during pregnancy in multiple sclerosis. The repertoire was sequenced with immunoSEQ multiplex PCR; TCRdb's copy has only in-frame clones and lacks some. The sample lists under 50,000 clones, around 95% seen once, with roughly 4% in the top ten. V lost 3 bases and J 4 bases, leaving 9 bases between the germline ends. Germline CDR1 LNHDA, CDR2 SQIVND (reference sequence). The CDR3 extends over 14 amino acids. This receptor was taken from a female donor with multiple sclerosis, enrolled in a pregnancy study. J is TRBJ2-2 and V is TRBV19, with D possibly matching TRBD2 (5 bases). Sequenced material: CD8+ T cells from peripheral blood mononuclear cells, taken after pregnancy. CDR3 sequence reads: CASSIVRGTGELFF. The CDR3, as DNA: TGTGCCAGTAGTATCGTACGGGGCACCGGGGAGCTGTTTTTT.